A selection of T cell receptor beta chains follows, all from one sample in a study of cytomegalovirus exposure and HLA in healthy donors. The data were produced by immunoSEQ multiplex PCR, yet TCRdb's version contains in-frame clones alone and is incomplete. The sample gives 250,000 to 350,000 clones, around 87% of which show up once; about 0.99% is in the top ten. The sequencing sample was made of PBMCs. Receptors originate from a young woman in good health and CMV-seronegative. The CDR3 runs from the conserved cysteine through the conserved F or W. D genes are given only for firm matches. Not every row has a clone size; where given, it reads once, few, many or a size class.

CDR3 DNA: TGTGCCAGCAGCCTCCCGACAGGGGGCGCGGATACGCAGTATTTT
CDR3 protein: CASSLPTGGADTQYF
D gene: TRBD1
J gene: TRBJ2-3
V gene: TRBV7-3
clone size: .

CDR3 DNA: TGTGCCAGCAGCCACGAGAGTGGCTACACCTTC
CDR3 protein: CASSHESGYTF
D gene: .
J gene: TRBJ1-2
V gene: TRBV9
clone size: .

CDR3 DNA: TGTGCCAGCAGCGTAGTAGCGGGAAGCAGCACAGATACGCAGTATTTT
CDR3 protein: CASSVVAGSSTDTQYF
D gene: TRBD2
J gene: TRBJ2-3
V gene: TRBV9
clone size: .

CDR3 DNA: TGTGCCAGCAGTATCTCAGGGGTTCTAGGGGCGGGTAACTACGAGCAGTACTTC
CDR3 protein: CASSISGVLGAGNYEQYF
D gene: .
J gene: TRBJ2-7
V gene: TRBV28
clone size: few

CDR3 DNA: TGCGCCAGCAGCCAAAACAGTGCAACTAATGAAAAACTGTTTTTT
CDR3 protein: CASSQNSATNEKLFF
D gene: .
J gene: TRBJ1-4
V gene: TRBV4-1
clone size: .

CDR3 DNA: TGTGCCAGCAGCGTAGTGGGAGAGCCGAGCTCTGGAAACACCATATATTTT
CDR3 protein: CASSVVGEPSSGNTIYF
D gene: .
J gene: TRBJ1-3
V gene: TRBV9
clone size: many

CDR3 DNA: TGTGCCAGCTCACGACAGGGGGTAAGCAATCAGCCCCAGCATTTT
CDR3 protein: CASSRQGVSNQPQHF
D gene: TRBD1
J gene: TRBJ1-5
V gene: TRBV18
clone size: .

CDR3 DNA: TGCGCCAGCAGCCAAGCGGGACAGCTTAGACCGCTTGTGGACACTGAAGCTTTCTTT
CDR3 protein: CASSQAGQLRPLVDTEAFF
D gene: TRBD1
J gene: TRBJ1-1
V gene: TRBV4-1
clone size: .

CDR3 DNA: TGCGCCAGCAGCCAGGCCGGGACAGGGGCCTACGAGCAGTACTTC
CDR3 protein: CASSQAGTGAYEQYF
D gene: TRBD1
J gene: TRBJ2-7
V gene: TRBV4-1
clone size: .

CDR3 DNA: TGCGCCAGCAGCTTGGCCGCCCAAGGGACTAGCACCAACTACGAGCAGTACTTC
CDR3 protein: CASSLAAQGTSTNYEQYF
D gene: TRBD2
J gene: TRBJ2-7
V gene: TRBV5-1
clone size: .

CDR3 DNA: TGTGCCAGCAGTCCCCTGGGGAGGGGCCTCGAGGTCGGGTTT
CDR3 protein: CASSPLGRGLEVGF
D gene: .
J gene: TRBJ1-1
V gene: TRBV28
clone size: .

CDR3 DNA: TGTGCCAGCAGCCCCCGACAGGGAAACTATGGCTACACCTTC
CDR3 protein: CASSPRQGNYGYTF
D gene: TRBD1
J gene: TRBJ1-2
V gene: TRBV7-9
clone size: .

CDR3 DNA: TGTGCCAGCACCCCCTCCCAGACAGGGGGACCCTACAATGAGCAGTTCTTC
CDR3 protein: CASTPSQTGGPYNEQFF
D gene: TRBD1
J gene: TRBJ2-1
V gene: TRBV27
clone size: .